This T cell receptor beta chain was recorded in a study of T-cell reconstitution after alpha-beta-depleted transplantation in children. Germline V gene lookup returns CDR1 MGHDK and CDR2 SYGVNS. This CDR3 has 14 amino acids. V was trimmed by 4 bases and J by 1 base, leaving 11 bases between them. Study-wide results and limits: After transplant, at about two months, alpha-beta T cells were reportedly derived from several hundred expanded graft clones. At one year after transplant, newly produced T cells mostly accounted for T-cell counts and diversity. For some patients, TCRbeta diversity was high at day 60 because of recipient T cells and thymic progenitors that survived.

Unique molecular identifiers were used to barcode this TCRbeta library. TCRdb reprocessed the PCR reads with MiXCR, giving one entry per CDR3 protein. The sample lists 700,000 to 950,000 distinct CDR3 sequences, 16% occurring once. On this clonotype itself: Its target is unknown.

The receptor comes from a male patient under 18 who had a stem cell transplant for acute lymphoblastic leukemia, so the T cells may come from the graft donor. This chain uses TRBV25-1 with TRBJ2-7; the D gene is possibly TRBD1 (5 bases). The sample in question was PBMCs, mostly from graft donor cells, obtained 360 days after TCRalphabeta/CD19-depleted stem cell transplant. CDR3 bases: TGTGCCAGCAGTGGTCAGGGCCAATCCTACGAGCAGTACTTC. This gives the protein CASSGQGQSYEQYF.